Presented here are 16 T cell receptor beta chains from one specimen sequenced in a study of Ad26.COV2.S vaccination and SARS-CoV-2 variants. Profiling relied on immunoSEQ multiplex PCR, and the TCRdb table lists in-frame clones only, not all of them. The repertoire includes about 370,000 clones, 88% of them detected once, and 3.5% sits in the top ten. Regarding treatment: around 19 received Ad26.COV2.S at low or high dose, single or two shots; 5 received placebo; per-sample allocation not given. Repertoires come from day 63 after the first vaccine or placebo injection. The input for sequencing was peripheral blood, taken in a trial of Ad26.COV2.S vaccine versus placebo. The receptor source for this set is a person aged 18 to 59 who received the Ad26.COV2.S COVID-19 vaccine or a placebo.

The genes are TRBV5-8 and TRBJ1-2; 7 nucleotides match TRBD1. The CDR3 is 13 amino acids. V was clipped by 6 bases and J by 5 bases; unmatched bases: 7. Germline V gives CDR1 SGHTS, CDR2 YDEGEE. The CDR3 nucleotides are TGTGCCAGCAAACCCCGGGACAGTTATGGCTACACCTTC. Encoded protein: CASKPRDSYGYTF.

This sequence joins TRBV19 and TRBJ2-7; tentatively, D is TRBD2 (7 bases). The length of the CDR3 is 15 residues. Germline loops: CDR1 LNHDA, CDR2 SQIVND (reference sequence). V lost 4 bases, J lost 3 bases, and 16 bases lay in between. The CDR3 region is CASSRGGDYNYEQYF. The DNA for the CDR3 is TGTGCCAGTAGTAGAGGGGGGGATTACAACTACGAGCAGTACTTC.

The chain uses TRBV4-2 and TRBJ1-1, with no clear D. This CDR3 is built from 14 residues. The V end was cut by 6 bases, the J end by 1 base, with 12 bases between. In germline, CDR1 is LGHNA, CDR2 YNFKEQ. CDR3 sequence (DNA): TGTGCCAGCAGGGACTTTTGGGGGAACACTGAAGCTTTCTTT. This codes for CASRDFWGNTEAFF.

J is TRBJ1-6 and V is TRBV9; maybe TRBD1 (6 bases). The germline V and J ends were trimmed by 5 bases and 10 bases, with 10 bases remaining between them. This CDR3 is 12 amino acids long. CDR1 SGDLS and CDR2 YYNGEE come from the germline V gene. CDR3 nucleotides: TGTGCCAGCAGAAAAGGGGGATCACCCCTCCACTTT. Translating gives CASRKGGSPLHF.

The chain employs TRBV4-2 and TRBJ1-4, with D perhaps TRBD1 (6 bases). The germline V gene has CDR1 LGHNA and CDR2 YNFKEQ. CDR3 size: 16 residues. V shed 4 bases and J shed 8 bases, with 20 bases lying between them. CDR3 amino acids: CASSLGQGAGVEKLFF. In DNA form, the CDR3 reads TGTGCCAGCAGCCTCGGGCAAGGGGCAGGGGTGGAAAAACTGTTTTTT.

This clone was seen only a few times. V usage is TRBV5-1 and J usage is TRBJ1-2; D not resolved. V lost 0 bases and J lost 2, with 11 bases in between. The length of the CDR3 is 15 residues. CDR1 is SGHRS and CDR2 is YFSETQ in the germline V gene. CDR3 protein: CASSLAPSANYGYTF. The CDR3 DNA is TGCGCCAGCAGCTTGGCCCCGTCCGCCAACTATGGCTACACCTTC.

The chain is built from TRBV3-1 (or the pseudogene TRBV3-2) and TRBJ2-2; the D gene could be TRBD1 or TRBD2 (6 bases each). This CDR3 contains 16 residues. Germline V gene data show CDR1 as LGHDT and CDR2 as YNNKEL (reference sequence). V was cut by 0 bases and J by 4 bases, with 12 bases left in between. This chain's CDR3 is CASSQEGGGPTGELFF. The CDR3 region has the DNA TGTGCCAGCAGCCAAGAAGGGGGAGGACCCACCGGGGAGCTGTTTTTT.

This CDR3 is CATRLAPDTQYF. The DNA for the CDR3 is TGTGCCACGCGACTAGCACCAGATACGCAGTATTTT. The chain uses TRBV19 and TRBJ2-3; 7 positions agree with TRBD2. The germline CDR1 and CDR2 sequences are LNHDA and SQIVND (reference sequence). Trimming at V came to 10 bases and at J to 4 bases, leaving 5 bases not matched to a gene. The CDR3 contains 12 residues.

The V gene is TRBV7-6, the J gene TRBJ2-7; tentative D call: TRBD2 (6 bases). The CDR3 length is 15 residues. Trimming stripped 3 bases from V and 0 bases from J, with 12 bases between. Germline V CDR1 and CDR2: SGHVS, FNYEAQ. For the CDR3, the DNA is TGTGCCAGCAGCTTGAACCGGGACTTCTCCTACGAGCAGTACTTC. This gives the protein CASSLNRDFSYEQYF.

The chain joins TRBV3-1 (or the pseudogene TRBV3-2) to TRBJ1-2; D is perhaps TRBD1 (5 bases). Between the trimmed V and J ends, which lost 1 base and 2 bases, there was a span of 11 bases. This CDR3 region has 15 residues. The germline V gene has CDR1 LGHDT and CDR2 YNNKEL (reference sequence). This CDR3 reads CASSQVTRENYGYTF. CDR3 DNA sequence: TGTGCCAGCAGCCAAGTAACCAGGGAAAACTATGGCTACACCTTC.

The chain recombines TRBV6-2 or TRBV6-3 with TRBJ2-5, with 8 bases fitting TRBD1. The germline CDR1 and CDR2 sequences are MNHEY and SVGEGT. J was trimmed by 5 bases and V by 4 bases; bases with no gene match: 9. The CDR3 runs to 15 residues. For the CDR3, the DNA is TGTGCCAGCAGTTCTTGGACAGGGTTAGGGGAGACCCAGTACTTC. Translated: CASSSWTGLGETQYF.

The chain combines TRBV9 with TRBJ1-3; D is ambiguous. Trimming took off 0 bases at V and 0 bases at J, with 7 bases between the two ends. CDR1 is SGDLS and CDR2 is YYNGEE in the germline V gene. The CDR3 totals 15 residues. The DNA of the CDR3 is TGTGCCAGCAGCGTAGGTGGGTTCTCTGGAAACACCATATATTTT. Protein product: CASSVGGFSGNTIYF.

The V and J genes are TRBV3-1 (or the pseudogene TRBV3-2) and TRBJ2-1; D is unclear. Germline V gene lookup returns CDR1 LGHDT and CDR2 YNNKEL (reference sequence). CDR3 size: 11 residues. V dropped 8 bases and J dropped 3 bases, with 5 bases sitting between them. In DNA form, the CDR3 reads TGTGCCAGCCAGGACTACAATGAGCAGTTCTTC. Translation: CASQDYNEQFF.

The chain joins TRBV24-1 to TRBJ1-5; D is undetermined. The CDR3 is made up of 12 amino acids. Germline V gives CDR1 KGHDR, CDR2 SFDVKD. V lost 0 bases and J lost 6, with 2 bases in between. CDR3 sequence: CATSDLGQPQHF. The CDR3 coding sequence is TGTGCCACCAGTGATTTGGGTCAGCCCCAGCATTTT.

The chain joins TRBV19 to TRBJ1-4; no definite D call. V lost 3 bases, J lost 0 bases, and 5 bases lay in between. In germline, CDR1 is LNHDA, CDR2 SQIVND (reference sequence). CDR3 length equals 14 residues. CDR3 region: CASSIEATNEKLFF. The CDR3 DNA reads TGTGCCAGTAGTATTGAAGCAACTAATGAAAAACTGTTTTTT. Combining the CDR3 with reference TRBV19 and TRBJ1-4 gives the whole variable domain DGGITQSPKYLFRKEGQNVTLSCEQNLNHDAMYWYRQDPGQGLRLIYYSQIVNDFQKGDIAEGYSVSREKKESFPLTVTSAQKNPTAFYLCASSIEATNEKLFFGSGTQLSVL.

This clone has only one observation. The sample carries other DNA sequences with the same CDR3. The rearrangement uses TRBV2 and TRBJ1-2; 9 bases map to TRBD1. The CDR3 extends over 13 amino acids. Trimming took 6 bases from V and 3 from J; bases not matched to a gene: 2. Germline values: CDR1 SNHLY, CDR2 FYNNEI. The CDR3 sequence: CASSRDRDYGYTF. CDR3 coding DNA: TGTGCCAGCAGCCGGGACAGGGACTATGGCTACACCTTC.